A selection of T cell receptor beta chains follows, all from one sample in a study of blood T cell repertoires in COVID-19. Profiling relied on immunoSEQ multiplex PCR, and the TCRdb table lists in-frame clones only, not all of them. The sample comprises over 200,000 clones, around 83% of which are singletons, and approximately 6% rests with the top ten. The sequencing input was peripheral blood. Receptor source: a man at least 80 years old with acute or convalescent COVID-19. Each CDR3 is given with its conserved first and last residue. Each record gives: D gene, J gene, V gene, CDR3 protein. D genes are given only for firm matches.

.,TRBJ2-2,TRBV19,CASISLEPSTGELFF
.,TRBJ2-5,TRBV7-2,CASSFTPRGQGKRETQYF
.,TRBJ1-6,TRBV2,CASRDISYSPLHF
.,TRBJ1-5,TRBV5-8,CASSLYPQPQHF
TRBD1,TRBJ1-1,TRBV28,CASSFSGQGGTEAFF
TRBD1,TRBJ1-1,TRBV4-1,CASSHPDRGSTEAFF
.,TRBJ1-2,TRBV4-1,CASSQAQASNYGYTF
.,TRBJ2-7,TRBV4-1,CASSQVLQGGSHEQYF
TRBD2,TRBJ2-5,TRBV5-1,CASSVAGGPWETQYF
.,TRBJ2-7,TRBV6-4,CASSDKSSYEQYF
TRBD1,TRBJ1-2,TRBV2,CASSVTGAGGYTF
TRBD2,TRBJ2-7,TRBV5-1,CASSLSGGPAYEQYF
TRBD2,TRBJ2-1,TRBV5-1,CASKTSGGAGEQFF
TRBD2,TRBJ2-5,TRBV5-4,CASSLARGGSETQYF
TRBD2,TRBJ2-7,TRBV6-6,CASRPPTGTSEQYF
.,TRBJ2-5,TRBV5-1,CASSLQASESETQYF
TRBD1,TRBJ1-5,TRBV2,CASRDRDLSQHF
.,TRBJ1-2,TRBV30,CAWRLRGTVKWGYTF
TRBD2,TRBJ2-7,TRBV11-2,CASTSGSGRTSYEQYF
.,TRBJ2-7,TRBV21-1,CASSKNGRGTYEQYF
.,TRBJ1-1,TRBV5-1,CASSLAGGAGTEAFF
.,TRBJ2-7,TRBV5-5,CASSTPSLEQYF
.,TRBJ2-1,TRBV7-9,CASSLGRAGPAHNEQFF
.,TRBJ2-5,TRBV3-1/TRBV3-2,CASSHTDQETQYF
.,TRBJ2-7,TRBV5-1,CASSYGDSRPYEQYF
TRBD2,TRBJ2-1,TRBV27,CASSLRGLANNEQFF
TRBD1,TRBJ2-2,TRBV5-4,CASSSPDRGNTGELFF
TRBD1,TRBJ2-1,TRBV9,CASSVGQGPTKQFF
TRBD2,TRBJ2-7,TRBV5-5,CASSFIPSGLSYEQYF
.,TRBJ2-5,TRBV19,CASSSFQGFQETQYF
TRBD1,TRBJ1-2,TRBV5-1,CASSAGTAAGFYGYTF
.,TRBJ2-1,TRBV5-6,CASSLWGTPIYNEQFF
TRBD1,TRBJ1-2,TRBV7-3,CASSIGQGETYGYTF
TRBD1,TRBJ1-2,TRBV7-2,CASSLGTGGFGYTF
.,TRBJ1-2,TRBV6-6,CATQEHGYTF
.,TRBJ1-1,TRBV3-1/TRBV3-2,CASSQVLSGGTEAFF
.,TRBJ1-3,TRBV5-1,CASSLEGVHSGNTIYF
.,TRBJ2-5,TRBV29-1,CSGGDSKETQYF
TRBD1,TRBJ2-7,TRBV30,CAWSRTGTVMDEQYF
.,TRBJ2-5,TRBV20-1,CSASLSRGRETQYF
TRBD2,TRBJ2-5,TRBV13,CASSWREGVETQYF
TRBD1,TRBJ1-1,TRBV5-8,CASSHAYRGRDTEAFF
TRBD2,TRBJ2-3,TRBV20-1,CSASPSGAATGTDTQYF
.,TRBJ1-5,TRBV6-5,CATAQGWSNQPQHF
.,TRBJ1-3,TRBV5-1,CASRDTTGNTIYF
TRBD2,TRBJ2-5,TRBV5-4,CASSGGLAGGRETQYF
TRBD1,TRBJ1-1,TRBV29-1,CSGETGTTEAFF
TRBD2,TRBJ2-7,TRBV30,CAWSRLAGPAGYEQYF
TRBD1,TRBJ2-7,TRBV19,CASSLARTGNINEQYF
TRBD1,TRBJ2-5,TRBV11-2,CASSLQGAGETQYF
TRBD1,TRBJ2-2,TRBV7-2,CASSRGQFTGELFF
.,TRBJ2-7,TRBV11-2,CASSPRGVRAYEQYF
.,TRBJ2-5,TRBV11-2,CASSRTTGPPEAQYF
TRBD1,TRBJ1-6,TRBV5-1,CASSTTGTGVNSPLHF